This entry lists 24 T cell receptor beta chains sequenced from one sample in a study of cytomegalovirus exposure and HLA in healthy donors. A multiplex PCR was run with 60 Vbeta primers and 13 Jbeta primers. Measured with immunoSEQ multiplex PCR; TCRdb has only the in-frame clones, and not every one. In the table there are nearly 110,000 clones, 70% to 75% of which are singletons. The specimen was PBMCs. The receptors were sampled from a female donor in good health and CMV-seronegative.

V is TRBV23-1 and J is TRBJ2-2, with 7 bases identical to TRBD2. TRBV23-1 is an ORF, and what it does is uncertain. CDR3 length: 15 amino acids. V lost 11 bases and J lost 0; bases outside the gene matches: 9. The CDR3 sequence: CARGDRASNTGELFF. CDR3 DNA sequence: TGCGCCCGGGGGGATCGGGCTTCGAACACCGGGGAGCTGTTTTTT.

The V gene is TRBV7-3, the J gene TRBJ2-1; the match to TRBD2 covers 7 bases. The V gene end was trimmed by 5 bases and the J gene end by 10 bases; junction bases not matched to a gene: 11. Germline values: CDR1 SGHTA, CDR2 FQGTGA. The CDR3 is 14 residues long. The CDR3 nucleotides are TGTGCCAGCAGCCCCGGGACTACCTTTGGGGAGCAGTTCTTC. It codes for CASSPGTTFGEQFF.

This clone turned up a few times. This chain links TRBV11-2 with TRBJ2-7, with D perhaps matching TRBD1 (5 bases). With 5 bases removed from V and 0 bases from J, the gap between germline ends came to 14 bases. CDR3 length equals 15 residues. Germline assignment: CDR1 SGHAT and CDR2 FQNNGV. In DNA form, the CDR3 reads TGTGCCAGCAGCCTCGTAGGACATTCCTCCTACGAGCAGTACTTC. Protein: CASSLVGHSSYEQYF.

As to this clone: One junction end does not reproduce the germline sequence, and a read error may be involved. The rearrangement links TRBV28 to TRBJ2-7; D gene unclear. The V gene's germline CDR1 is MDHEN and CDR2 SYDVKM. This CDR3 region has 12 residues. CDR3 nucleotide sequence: TGCGTAATGGGCAACAGATCCTACGAGCAGTACTTC. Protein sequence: CVMGNRSYEQYF.

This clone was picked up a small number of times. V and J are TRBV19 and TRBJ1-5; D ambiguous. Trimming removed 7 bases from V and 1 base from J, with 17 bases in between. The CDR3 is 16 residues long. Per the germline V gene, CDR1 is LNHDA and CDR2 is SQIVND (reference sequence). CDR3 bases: TGTGCCAGTAACCTGGGAGGCTCATTGAGCAATCAGCCCCAGCATTTT. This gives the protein CASNLGGSLSNQPQHF.

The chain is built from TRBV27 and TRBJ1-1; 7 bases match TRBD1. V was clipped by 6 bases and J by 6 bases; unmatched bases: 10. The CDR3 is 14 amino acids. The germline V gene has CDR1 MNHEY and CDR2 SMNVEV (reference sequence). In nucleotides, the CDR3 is TGTGCCAGCAGACAGACAGGGATTTACGCTGAAGCTTTCTTT. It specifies CASRQTGIYAEAFF.

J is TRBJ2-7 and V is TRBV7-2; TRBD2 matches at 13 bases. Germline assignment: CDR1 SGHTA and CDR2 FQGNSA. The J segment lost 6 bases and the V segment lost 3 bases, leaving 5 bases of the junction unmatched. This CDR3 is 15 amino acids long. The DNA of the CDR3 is TGTGCCAGCAGCTTTGGACTAGCGGGAGTGGTCGAGCAGTACTTC. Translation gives CASSFGLAGVVEQYF.

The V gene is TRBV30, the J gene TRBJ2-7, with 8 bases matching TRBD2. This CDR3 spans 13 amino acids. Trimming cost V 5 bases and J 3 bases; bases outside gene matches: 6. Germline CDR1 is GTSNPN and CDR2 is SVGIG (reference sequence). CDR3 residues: CAWAVAGGYEQYF. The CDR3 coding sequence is TGTGCCTGGGCCGTGGCGGGAGGCTACGAGCAGTACTTC.

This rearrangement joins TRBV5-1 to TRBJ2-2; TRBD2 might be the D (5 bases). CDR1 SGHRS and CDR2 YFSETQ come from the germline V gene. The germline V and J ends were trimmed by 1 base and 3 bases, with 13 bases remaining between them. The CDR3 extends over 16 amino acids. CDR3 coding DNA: TGCGCCAGCAGCTTGCGGCCCGGCGGGCACACCGGGGAGCTGTTTTTT. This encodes CASSLRPGGHTGELFF. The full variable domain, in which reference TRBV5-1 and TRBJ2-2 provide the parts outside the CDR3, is KAGVTQTPRYLIKTRGQQVTLSCSPISGHRSVSWYQQTPGQGLQFLFEYFSETQRNKGNFPGRFSGRQFSNSRSEMNVSTLELGDSALYLCASSLRPGGHTGELFFGEGSRLTVL.

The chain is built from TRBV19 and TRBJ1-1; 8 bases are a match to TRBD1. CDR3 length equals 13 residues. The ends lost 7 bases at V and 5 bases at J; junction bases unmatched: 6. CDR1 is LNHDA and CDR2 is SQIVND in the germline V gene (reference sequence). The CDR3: CASTRGRGTEAFF. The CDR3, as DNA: TGTGCCAGTACCAGGGGGCGCGGGACTGAAGCTTTCTTT.

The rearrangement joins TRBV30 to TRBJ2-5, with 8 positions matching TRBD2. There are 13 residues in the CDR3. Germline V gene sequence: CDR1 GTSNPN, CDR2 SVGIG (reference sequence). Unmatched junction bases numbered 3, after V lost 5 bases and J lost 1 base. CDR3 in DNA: TGTGCCTGGGTTACTAGCGGCCAAGAGACCCAGTACTTC. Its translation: CAWVTSGQETQYF.

The CDR3 nucleotides are TGTGCCTGGAGACAGGGGGTGGGCACTGAAGCTTTCTTT. It yields the protein CAWRQGVGTEAFF. The chain carries TRBV30 and TRBJ1-1, with TRBD1 identical over 8 bases. Germline lookup yields CDR1 GTSNPN and CDR2 SVGIG (reference sequence). The J segment lost 4 bases and the V segment lost 3 bases, leaving 4 bases of the junction unmatched. The CDR3 sequence is 13 residues long.

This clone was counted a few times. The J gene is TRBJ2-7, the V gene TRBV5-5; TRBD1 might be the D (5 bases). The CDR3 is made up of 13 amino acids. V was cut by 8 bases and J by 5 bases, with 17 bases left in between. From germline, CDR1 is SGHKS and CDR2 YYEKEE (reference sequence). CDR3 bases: TGTGCCAGTGCCAGGGCTCCCCCGGACGAGCAGTACTTC. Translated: CASARAPPDEQYF.

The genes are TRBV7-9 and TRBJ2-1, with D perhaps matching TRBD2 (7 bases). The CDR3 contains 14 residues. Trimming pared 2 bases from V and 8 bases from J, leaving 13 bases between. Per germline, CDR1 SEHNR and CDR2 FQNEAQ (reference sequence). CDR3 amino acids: CASSLRGEGDEQFF. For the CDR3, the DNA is TGTGCCAGCAGCTTAAGGGGGGAGGGCGATGAGCAGTTCTTC. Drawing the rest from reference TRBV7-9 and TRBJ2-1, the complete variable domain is DTGVSQNPRHKITKRGQNVTFRCDPISEHNRLYWYRQTLGQGPEFLTYFQNEAQLEKSRLLSDRFSAERPKGSFSTLEIQRTEQGDSAMYLCASSLRGEGDEQFFGPGTRLTVL.

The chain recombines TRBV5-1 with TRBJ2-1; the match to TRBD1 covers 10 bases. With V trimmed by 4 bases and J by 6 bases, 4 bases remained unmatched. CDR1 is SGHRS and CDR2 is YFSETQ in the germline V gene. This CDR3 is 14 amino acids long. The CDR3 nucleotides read TGCGCCAGCAGCACCGGGACAGGGGCCAATGAGCAGTTCTTC. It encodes CASSTGTGANEQFF.

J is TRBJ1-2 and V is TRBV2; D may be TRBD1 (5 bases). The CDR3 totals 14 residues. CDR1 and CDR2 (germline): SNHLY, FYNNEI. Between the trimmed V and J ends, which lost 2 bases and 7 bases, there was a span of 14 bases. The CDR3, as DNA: TGTGCCAGCAGTGAACTCAGGCAGGGTGGTGGCTACACCTTC. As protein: CASSELRQGGGYTF.

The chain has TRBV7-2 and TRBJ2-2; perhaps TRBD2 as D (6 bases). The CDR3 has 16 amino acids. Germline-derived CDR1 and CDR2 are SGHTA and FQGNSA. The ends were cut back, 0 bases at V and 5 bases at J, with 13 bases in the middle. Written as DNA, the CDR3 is TGTGCCAGCAGCTTAGCTGGGACTGCAGGGACCGGGGAGCTGTTTTTT. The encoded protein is CASSLAGTAGTGELFF.

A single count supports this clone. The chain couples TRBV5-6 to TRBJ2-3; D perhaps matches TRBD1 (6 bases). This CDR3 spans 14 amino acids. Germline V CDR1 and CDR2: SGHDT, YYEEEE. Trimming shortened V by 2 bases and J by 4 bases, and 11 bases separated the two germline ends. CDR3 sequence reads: CASSFTGSPDTQYF. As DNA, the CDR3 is TGTGCCAGCAGCTTTACAGGGTCCCCAGATACGCAGTATTTT. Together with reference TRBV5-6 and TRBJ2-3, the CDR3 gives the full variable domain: DAGVTQSPTHLIKTRGQQVTLRCSPKSGHDTVSWYQQALGQGPQFIFQYYEEEERQRGNFPDRFSGHQFPNYSSELNVNALLLGDSALYLCASSFTGSPDTQYFGPGTRLTVL.

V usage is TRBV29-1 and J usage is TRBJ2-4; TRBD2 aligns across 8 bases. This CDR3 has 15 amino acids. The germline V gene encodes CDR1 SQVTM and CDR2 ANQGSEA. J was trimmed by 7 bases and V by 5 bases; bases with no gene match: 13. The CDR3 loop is CSVRGLDWGDNIQYF. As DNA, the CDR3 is TGCAGCGTTCGGGGACTAGACTGGGGCGATAACATTCAGTACTTC.

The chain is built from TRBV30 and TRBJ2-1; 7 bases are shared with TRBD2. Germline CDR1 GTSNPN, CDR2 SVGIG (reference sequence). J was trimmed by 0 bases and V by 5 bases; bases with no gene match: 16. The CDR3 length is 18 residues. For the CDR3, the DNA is TGTGCCTGGGGGGGACTTAGGCGGGGGTTCAGCTCCTACAATGAGCAGTTCTTC. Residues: CAWGGLRRGFSSYNEQFF. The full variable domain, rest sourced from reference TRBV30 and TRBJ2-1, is SQTIHQWPATLVQPVGSPLSLECTVEGTSNPNLYWYRQAAGRGLQLLFYSVGIGQISSEVPQNLSASRPQDRQFILSSKKLLLSDSGFYLCAWGGLRRGFSSYNEQFFGPGTRLTVL.

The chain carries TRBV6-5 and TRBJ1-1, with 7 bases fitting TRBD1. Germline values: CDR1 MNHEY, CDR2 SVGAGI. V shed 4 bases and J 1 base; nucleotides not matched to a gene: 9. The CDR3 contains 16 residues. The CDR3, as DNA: TGTGCCAGCAGTTCCAACCCGGGGACAGAGAACACTGAAGCTTTCTTT. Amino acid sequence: CASSSNPGTENTEAFF.

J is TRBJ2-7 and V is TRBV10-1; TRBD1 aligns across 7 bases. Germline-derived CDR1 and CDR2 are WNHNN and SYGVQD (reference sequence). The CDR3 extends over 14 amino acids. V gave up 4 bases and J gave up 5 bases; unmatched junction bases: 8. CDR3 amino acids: CASSARQGYDEQYF. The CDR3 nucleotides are TGCGCCAGCAGTGCAAGACAGGGTTACGACGAGCAGTACTTC.

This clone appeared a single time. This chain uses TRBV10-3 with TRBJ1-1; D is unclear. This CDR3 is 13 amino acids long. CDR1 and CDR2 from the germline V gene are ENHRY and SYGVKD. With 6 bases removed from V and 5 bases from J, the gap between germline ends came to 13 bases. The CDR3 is CAIRENLGTEAFF. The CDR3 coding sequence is TGTGCCATCAGGGAAAATCTCGGGACTGAAGCTTTCTTT.

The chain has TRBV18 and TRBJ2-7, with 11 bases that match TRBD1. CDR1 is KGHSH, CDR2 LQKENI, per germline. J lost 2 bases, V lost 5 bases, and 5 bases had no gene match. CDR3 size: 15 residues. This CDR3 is CASSVGTGGAYEQYF. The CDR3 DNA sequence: TGTGCCAGCTCAGTTGGGACAGGGGGTGCCTACGAGCAGTACTTC.